The sequence of this TCR beta chain was determined in a study of T cell responses to AZD1222 COVID-19 vaccine. Generated by immunoSEQ multiplex PCR, the TCRdb table keeps only in-frame clones and is missing some. The table includes about 120,000 clones, over 70% detected once. Regarding the study as a whole: White British donors predominated, females outnumbered males, and clonal diversity was possibly underestimated.

For this clone: Its antigen remains unknown.

Sequenced here: peripheral blood, sampled on day 0 of AZD1222 vaccination. This clonotype was sampled from an adult in good health.

DNA for the CDR3: TGTGCCACCAGCAGAGGAGGGCGGGGGGAAGAGACCCAGTACTTC. Encoded protein: CATSRGGRGEETQYF. This chain links TRBV15 with TRBJ2-5; 8 bases match TRBD2. The CDR3 covers 15 residues. Trimming cost V 1 base and J 3 bases; bases outside gene matches: 4. CDR1 is LNHNV, CDR2 YYDKDF, per germline (reference sequence).